These 29 T cell receptor beta chains share one sample of origin, sequenced in a study of CD8 T cells in ankylosing spondylitis. Findings and caveats of the study: A TCR beta motif of roughly eight highly homologous variants seemed to mark ankylosing spondylitis blood.

From the 5' RACE reads, TCRdb called clonotypes with MiXCR, one entry per CDR3 protein. The repertoire holds about 800,000 distinct CDR3 sequences, with 12% as singletons. These receptors lack a known antigen. Sequenced sample: blood, either unsorted or a sorted T cell fraction (not recorded which). The receptors shown here come from a male donor with ankylosing spondylitis.

This clonotype showed up many times. The V call is TRBV4-3, the J call TRBJ2-3; the D gene is possibly TRBD2 (6 bases). The CDR3 has 16 residues. Germline V gene sequence: CDR1 LGHNA, CDR2 YSLEER. The V end was cut by 3 bases, the J end by 1 base, with 14 bases between. The DNA for the CDR3 is TGCGCCAGCAGCCAGGGCCTGACTAGGGGCACAGATACGCAGTATTTT. Translating it yields CASSQGLTRGTDTQYF.

The gene calls are TRBV10-1 and TRBJ2-3, with 7 positions matching TRBD2. The germline V gene has CDR1 WNHNN and CDR2 SYGVQD (reference sequence). Trimming took 6 bases from V and 2 from J; bases not matched to a gene: 5. The CDR3 consists of 14 residues. Written as DNA, the CDR3 is TGCGCCAGCAGCACGGGAGGAGCCACAGATACGCAGTATTTT. It translates to CASSTGGATDTQYF.

V is TRBV27 and J is TRBJ1-1; D might be TRBD1 (6 bases). CDR1 MNHEY and CDR2 SMNVEV come from the germline V gene (reference sequence). The V end lost 5 bases, the J end lost 0 bases, and 10 bases lay between the germline ends. The CDR3 runs to 14 residues. Here the CDR3 DNA reads TGTGCCAGCAGTGCAGGGGTCATGAACACTGAAGCTTTCTTT. It specifies CASSAGVMNTEAFF.

The chain has TRBV29-1 and TRBJ2-3, with D uncertain. CDR1 is SQVTM, CDR2 ANQGSEA, per germline. The CDR3 totals 14 residues. The V gene lost 3 bases and the J gene lost 0 bases, with 10 bases spanning the gap. Here the CDR3 reads CSVEARTSTDTQYF. The CDR3 bases are TGCAGCGTTGAGGCCAGAACTAGCACAGATACGCAGTATTTT.

This clonotype was picked up many times. The chain combines TRBV11-2 with TRBJ1-2; no definite D call. The ends were cut back, 4 bases at V and 7 bases at J, with 13 bases in the middle. CDR1 and CDR2 (germline): SGHAT, FQNNGV. The CDR3 extends over 13 amino acids. The CDR3 loop is CASSSIRTTGYTF. The CDR3 DNA reads TGTGCCAGCAGCTCGATCCGGACCACTGGCTACACCTTC. The full variable domain, completed using reference TRBV11-2 and TRBJ1-2, is EAGVAQSPRYKIIEKRQSVAFWCNPISGHATLYWYQQILGQGPKLLIQFQNNGVVDDSQLPKDRFSAERLKGVDSTLKIQPAKLEDSAVYLCASSSIRTTGYTFGSGTRLTVV.

This clonotype was detected ten times or more. The V and J genes are TRBV12-3 or TRBV12-4 and TRBJ1-5; D is possibly TRBD1 (5 bases). Deletions cut 5 bases from V and 5 bases from J, with 13 bases between. This CDR3 is 14 amino acids long. The CDR3 DNA is TGTGCCAGCAGTCTAAGACAGTTTGATCAGCCCCAGCATTTT. This sequence encodes CASSLRQFDQPQHF.

This chain connects TRBV20-1 to TRBJ1-1; 9 bases map to TRBD1. CDR1 and CDR2 from the germline V gene are DFQATT and SNEGSKA (reference sequence). J lost 11 bases, V lost 2 bases, and 12 bases had no gene match. This CDR3 is built from 14 residues. CDR3 DNA: TGCAGTGCTAGATCCCCGGTACAGGGGGCGTTCGCTTTCTTT. Encoded protein: CSARSPVQGAFAFF.

In regard to this clonotype: Germline is not matched at one junction end, which may reflect a read error. The genes are TRBV12-5 and TRBJ2-1; 7 nucleotides match TRBD2. The CDR3 totals 14 residues. Germline V gene data show CDR1 as LGHNT and CDR2 as FRNRAP. The chain's CDR3 is CASALGGSYNEQFF. The CDR3 region has the DNA TGTGCTAGTGCTTTGGGGGGGTCCTACAATGAGCAGTTCTTC.

Concerning this clonotype itself: Germline and junction disagree at one end, which may indicate a read error. The V and J genes are TRBV20-1 and TRBJ2-1; 9 positions match TRBD1. The CDR3 covers 17 residues. Germline V gives CDR1 DFQATT, CDR2 SNEGSKA (reference sequence). The CDR3 bases are TGCTGTGCTAGTTCCCAGGACAGGGGCTATCCTTACAATGAGCAGTTCTTC. Translating it yields CCASSQDRGYPYNEQFF.

The rearrangement joins TRBV4-2 to TRBJ1-1; no definite D call. The CDR3 covers 15 residues. Deletions cut 2 bases from V and 1 base from J, with 11 bases between. CDR1 is LGHNA, CDR2 YNFKEQ, per germline. Written as DNA, the CDR3 is TGTGCCAGCAGCCAAAGAGGCGGACGGAACACTGAAGCTTTCTTT. This sequence encodes CASSQRGGRNTEAFF.

This clonotype occurred a few times. Written as DNA, the CDR3 is TGTGCCAGCAGCCTCGCAGGGACAGGGGGCTGGGAGACCCAGTACTTC. This encodes CASSLAGTGGWETQYF. This chain links TRBV11-2 with TRBJ2-5, with TRBD1 matching over 12 bases. The V gene end was trimmed by 5 bases and the J gene end by 5 bases; junction bases not matched to a gene: 9. CDR1 is SGHAT and CDR2 is FQNNGV in the germline V gene. The CDR3 extends over 16 amino acids. Using reference TRBV11-2 and TRBJ2-5 for the parts outside the CDR3, the full variable domain is EAGVAQSPRYKIIEKRQSVAFWCNPISGHATLYWYQQILGQGPKLLIQFQNNGVVDDSQLPKDRFSAERLKGVDSTLKIQPAKLEDSAVYLCASSLAGTGGWETQYFGPGTRLLVL.

This chain uses TRBV30 with TRBJ1-1, with D unresolved. V was trimmed by 4 bases and J by 1 base, leaving 10 bases between them. The CDR3 is 13 amino acids. The germline V gene encodes CDR1 GTSNPN and CDR2 SVGIG (reference sequence). CDR3 residues: CAWKRLTNTEAFF. CDR3 nucleotides: TGTGCCTGGAAGCGGCTGACGAACACTGAAGCTTTCTTT.

This chain connects TRBV10-3 to TRBJ2-3; perhaps TRBD2 as D (5 bases). V was clipped by 10 bases and J by 0 bases, with 17 bases between them. This CDR3 has 15 amino acids. CDR1 is ENHRY and CDR2 is SYGVKD in the germline V gene. CDR3: CATKAWEPSTDTQYF. The CDR3, as DNA: TGTGCCACCAAAGCCTGGGAGCCTAGCACAGATACGCAGTATTTT.

The CDR3 coding sequence is TGCGCCAGCAGGGGACTAGCGTCTAGAACCGGGGAGCTGTTTTTT. Amino acids: CASRGLASRTGELFF. The rearrangement links TRBV5-1 to TRBJ2-2; 10 bases match TRBD2. CDR3 size: 15 residues. With 5 bases clipped from V and 5 bases from J, the junction kept 6 bases outside the gene matches. Germline V gives CDR1 SGHRS, CDR2 YFSETQ. Together with reference TRBV5-1 and TRBJ2-2, the CDR3 gives the full variable domain: KAGVTQTPRYLIKTRGQQVTLSCSPISGHRSVSWYQQTPGQGLQFLFEYFSETQRNKGNFPGRFSGRQFSNSRSEMNVSTLELGDSALYLCASRGLASRTGELFFGEGSRLTVL.

This clonotype was recorded a few times. The CDR3 loop reads CASSRAGLEETQYF. The CDR3 bases are TGTGCCAGCTCACGAGCGGGACTAGAAGAGACCCAGTACTTC. The chain joins TRBV18 to TRBJ2-5; 8 bases agree with TRBD2. The germline gives CDR1 KGHSH, CDR2 LQKENI. CDR3 length equals 14 residues. J was trimmed by 3 bases and V by 4 bases; bases with no gene match: 4. The variable domain in full, completed from reference TRBV18 and TRBJ2-5, reads NAGVMQNPRHLVRRRGQEARLRCSPMKGHSHVYWYRQLPEEGLKFMVYLQKENIIDESGMPKERFSAEFPKEGPSILRIQQVVRGDSAAYFCASSRAGLEETQYFGPGTRLLVL.

With regard to this clonotype: Lacking the conserved final phenylalanine or tryptophan, this CDR3 likely reflects a read error. The chain uses TRBV20-1 and TRBJ1-2; D is ambiguous. CDR3 size: 13 residues. V lost 5 bases, J lost 6 bases, and 16 bases lay in between. Germline V gives CDR1 DFQATT, CDR2 SNEGSKA (reference sequence). CDR3 residues: CSAVWEGRDGYTL. The CDR3, as DNA: TGCAGTGCTGTTTGGGAGGGTCGGGATGGCTACACCTTA.

This clonotype has a handful of counts. The chain carries TRBV4-3 and TRBJ2-7; unclear D gene. Germline assignment: CDR1 LGHNA and CDR2 YSLEER. The CDR3 extends over 15 amino acids. V was shortened by 0 bases and J by 6 bases, with 15 bases between the two germline ends. This CDR3 is CASSQDQGPLGEQYF. The CDR3 bases are TGCGCCAGCAGCCAAGATCAAGGCCCCTTAGGCGAGCAGTACTTC.

This clonotype was picked up a small number of times. The chain employs TRBV20-1 and TRBJ2-7; possible D gene TRBD1, 5 bases. The CDR3 has 14 amino acids. V lost 5 bases and J lost 6, with 20 bases in between. In germline, CDR1 is DFQATT, CDR2 SNEGSKA (reference sequence). The CDR3 protein is CSAVGDSYLREQYF. CDR3 coding DNA: TGCAGTGCTGTTGGTGACAGCTACCTACGCGAGCAGTACTTC.

This clonotype was counted between two and nine times. V gene TRBV15 combines with J gene TRBJ1-2; 8 bases match TRBD1. Germline CDR1 LNHNV, CDR2 YYDKDF (reference sequence). The CDR3 totals 15 residues. The ends lost 0 bases at V and 2 bases at J; junction bases unmatched: 2. CDR3 bases: TGTGCCACCAGCAGAGAGACAGGGGCGAACTATGGCTACACCTTC. Translating gives CATSRETGANYGYTF.

This clonotype turned up a few times. The chain joins TRBV7-2 to TRBJ2-7; 7 bases align to TRBD2. Per germline, CDR1 SGHTA and CDR2 FQGNSA. V gave up 1 base and J gave up 1 base; unmatched junction bases: 4. The CDR3 is 15 residues long. CDR3 nucleotide sequence: TGTGCCAGCAGCTTAGGGACTAGTAGGTCCTACGAGCAGTACTTC. This encodes CASSLGTSRSYEQYF.

This clonotype was counted many times. The chain links TRBV12-3 or TRBV12-4 to TRBJ2-1; a weak D match, TRBD2 (6 bases). With 3 bases removed from V and 2 bases from J, the gap between germline ends came to 11 bases. The CDR3 has 15 amino acids. Here the CDR3 DNA reads TGTGCCAGCAGTTTCGGGGGAGCCGCCTACAATGAGCAGTTCTTC. Translated: CASSFGGAAYNEQFF.

In this sample, this clonotype turned up many times. The V call is TRBV7-2, the J call TRBJ2-5; no firm D call. The germline V gene encodes CDR1 SGHTA and CDR2 FQGNSA. The length of the CDR3 is 13 residues. Trimming shortened V by 3 bases and J by 8 bases, and 13 bases separated the two germline ends. CDR3 amino acids: CASSFQEYDTQYF. CDR3 DNA sequence: TGTGCCAGCAGCTTTCAGGAGTATGACACCCAGTACTTC.

The chain employs TRBV28 and TRBJ1-2; TRBD1 is a possible D gene (5 bases). V lost 11 bases, J lost 7 bases, and 17 bases lay in between. This CDR3 has 12 amino acids. The V gene's germline CDR1 is MDHEN and CDR2 SYDVKM. The CDR3 region is CALHARESGYTF. The CDR3 nucleotides are TGTGCCCTCCATGCCAGGGAATCTGGCTACACCTTC.

This clonotype was recorded at least ten times. V and J are TRBV29-1 and TRBJ1-1; maybe TRBD1 (5 bases). The CDR3 sequence is 12 residues long. V dropped 7 bases and J dropped 4 bases, with 13 bases sitting between them. CDR1 and CDR2 from the germline V gene are SQVTM and ANQGSEA. CDR3 bases: TGCAGCGGAGGGGATGCAAGCACTGAAGCTTTCTTT. It translates to CSGGDASTEAFF.

The chain has TRBV6-5 and TRBJ1-2; possible D gene TRBD1, 5 bases. From germline, CDR1 is MNHEY and CDR2 SVGAGI. Trimming pared 0 bases from V and 2 bases from J, leaving 16 bases between. This CDR3 comprises 17 residues. The DNA of the CDR3 is TGTGCCAGCAGTTACTCGATAGCCCGTGGGGCAAACTATGGCTACACCTTC. Its protein is CASSYSIARGANYGYTF.

This clonotype was observed many times. V is TRBV7-2 and J is TRBJ2-7, with TRBD2 matching over 8 bases. Germline CDR1 reads SGHTA; CDR2 reads FQGNSA. V lost 2 bases to trimming and J lost 4 bases; unmatched junction nucleotides: 10. There are 16 residues in the CDR3. CDR3 DNA sequence: TGTGCCAGCAGCTTACAAGTCGGGACTAGGCAGTACGAGCAGTACTTC. Encoded protein: CASSLQVGTRQYEQYF. The entire variable domain, with the rest obtained from reference TRBV7-2 and TRBJ2-7, is as follows: GAGVSQSPSNKVTEKGKDVELRCDPISGHTALYWYRQSLGQGLEFLIYFQGNSAPDKSGLPSDRFSAERTGGSVSTLTIQRTQQEDSAVYLCASSLQVGTRQYEQYFGPGTRLTVT.

This clonotype was recorded a few times. The V and J genes are TRBV12-3 or TRBV12-4 and TRBJ1-5; D uncertain. The CDR3 is 14 amino acids. The V end lost 5 bases, the J end lost 4 bases, and 12 bases lay between the germline ends. CDR3 residues: CASSRTEVNQPQHF. In nucleotides, the CDR3 is TGTGCCAGCAGTAGGACTGAAGTTAATCAGCCCCAGCATTTT.

The chain is built from TRBV20-1 and TRBJ2-7; 11 bases match TRBD2. CDR1 DFQATT and CDR2 SNEGSKA come from the germline V gene (reference sequence). The CDR3 is 15 residues long. The V gene end was trimmed by 5 bases and the J gene end by 3 bases; junction bases not matched to a gene: 9. CDR3 sequence reads: CSAVKPGLADYEQYF. In nucleotides, the CDR3 is TGCAGTGCTGTTAAACCGGGACTAGCGGACTACGAGCAGTACTTC.

This clonotype was counted ten times or more. The V and J genes are TRBV20-1 and TRBJ1-1; D call uncertain. Between the trimmed V and J ends, which lost 3 bases and 3 bases, there was a span of 8 bases. The germline V gene encodes CDR1 DFQATT and CDR2 SNEGSKA (reference sequence). The CDR3 is made up of 12 amino acids. The CDR3 DNA is TGCAGTGCTAGTCCCAGAGACACTGAAGCTTTCTTT. Translation gives CSASPRDTEAFF.